This T cell receptor (beta chain) was observed in a study of cytotoxic CD8 clonotypes in ibrutinib-treated CLL (dated by TCRdb to the early 2020s). Describing the broader study: The cohort had over ten relapsed/refractory and around 14 treatment-naive patients; about 17 were IGHV unmutated. Responses were partial in 24 patients and complete in 2; after median about 70 months follow-up, roughly 15 stayed in remission and about twelve progressed. Samples at response were collected after a median of 12 months of treatment, with a range of about 6 to 40 months. An average of approximately 260,000 productive templates and 94,082 productive rearrangements was obtained per sample. Longitudinal samples were available for about 30% of the 86 trial participants. Cryopreserved peripheral blood mononuclear cells were obtained prior to treatment, at the time of response, and at either disease progression or sustained remission. Patients were still on ibrutinib when every remission and progressive disease sample was collected. Study-wide findings and limitations: At baseline, clonality was higher than in age-matched healthy donors and showed a strong correlation with circulating CD8+ T-cell counts. Sustained-remission and progressing patients did not have matched sampling times, and lymph node repertoires were not examined. Public clonotypes were rare and either shrank or stayed stable during treatment, and the rise in clonality at ibrutinib response reflected expansion of private clonotypes. Clonality rose at ibrutinib response, remained stable during sustained remission, and dropped back toward baseline at progression.

On this clone itself: Its antigen is still unknown. No qualities accompany the bases; no much larger clone lies one base away.

Sample time point, as interpreted from the label and publication: roughly 2 years on ibrutinib. For TCR beta library preparation, roughly 2 micrograms of genomic DNA was extracted from cryopreserved PBMCs. Longitudinal blood samples from CLL patients on ibrutinib monotherapy underwent high-throughput TCR beta sequencing. The patients took part in an open-label, single-center phase 2 trial of ibrutinib monotherapy. Sequences MDHEN (CDR1) and SYDVKM (CDR2) are obtained from the germline V gene. Its CDR3 holds 18 amino acids, cysteine through phenylalanine. The CDR3 DNA has 54 bases and is translated from base 1. Ends trimmed: V by 6 bases, J by 2 bases; bases unmatched to a gene: 13. A MiSeq instrument was used for deep resolution sequencing, which targeted depths ranging from 1 in 1 million up to 1 in 200,000 T cells, with coverage averaging 10x for each clonotype. TCR beta libraries were generated with the immunoSEQ hsTCRB Kit. The authors' analysis ran thus. Data were analyzed with ImmunoSEQ Data Assistant and ImmunoSEQ Analyzer, with V, D and J genes assigned per IMGT definitions. Clonality was computed as one minus normalized Shannon entropy of productive rearrangement frequencies, ranging from 0 to 1. Public clonotype analysis was restricted to overrepresented clonotypes comprising at least 0.05% of each patient's repertoire. Repertoires from roughly 13 age-matched healthy donors in immuneACCESS were used as clonality controls. This is the immuneACCESS table as TCRdb keeps it, with only in-frame sequences that have V and J called. A part of the clones is gone; compared with another copy, unresolved V genes explain less than half, and the rest is unexplained. The DNA was the basis for D and trimming; V, J and clone size are from that table. The sample records some 85,000 clones, roughly three quarters of which are singletons. The top ten clonotypes cover under 30% of the sample.

The chain employs TRBV28 and TRBJ2-7, and 13 bases in between align with TRBD2. This receptor was taken from a human donor with chronic lymphocytic leukemia. The sample was PBMCs, taken after 24 months of ibrutinib treatment. CDR3 sequence: CASSPPLAGGPKPYEQYF. The DNA reads TGTGCCAGCAGCCCACCACTAGCGGGAGGGCCCAAGCCCTACGAGCAGTACTTC.